This T cell receptor beta chain came from a study of blood T cell repertoires in COVID-19. Study-level background: The analysed material was cDNA or gDNA that came from T cells, B-cell-depleted T cells, or PBMCs.

With V trimmed by 6 bases and J by 6 bases, 13 bases remained unmatched. The CDR3 extends over 16 amino acids. Per germline, CDR1 PRHDT and CDR2 FYEKMQ (reference sequence). Seattle researchers signed up patients amid active infection and tracked them longitudinally. Sequenced by immunoSEQ multiplex PCR; TCRdb stores in-frame clones only, minus some. This table has a few hundred thousand clones, approximately 92% appearing once. The chain joins TRBV13 to TRBJ2-2; 7 bases map to TRBD2. Source material: peripheral blood. The sequence was obtained from a person in their late teens or twenties with COVID-19, enrolled during active disease. The CDR3 sequence is CASSPPTRGGAGELFF. The CDR3 nucleotides are TGTGCCAGCAGTCCCCCGACTCGCGGGGGAGCCGGGGAGCTGTTTTTT. The full variable domain, with the rest looked up from reference TRBV13 and TRBJ2-2, is AAGVIQSPRHLIKEKRETATLKCYPIPRHDTVYWYQQGPGQDPQFLISFYEKMQSDKGSIPDRFSAQQFSDYHSELNMSSLELGDSALYFCASSPPTRGGAGELFFGEGSRLTVL.